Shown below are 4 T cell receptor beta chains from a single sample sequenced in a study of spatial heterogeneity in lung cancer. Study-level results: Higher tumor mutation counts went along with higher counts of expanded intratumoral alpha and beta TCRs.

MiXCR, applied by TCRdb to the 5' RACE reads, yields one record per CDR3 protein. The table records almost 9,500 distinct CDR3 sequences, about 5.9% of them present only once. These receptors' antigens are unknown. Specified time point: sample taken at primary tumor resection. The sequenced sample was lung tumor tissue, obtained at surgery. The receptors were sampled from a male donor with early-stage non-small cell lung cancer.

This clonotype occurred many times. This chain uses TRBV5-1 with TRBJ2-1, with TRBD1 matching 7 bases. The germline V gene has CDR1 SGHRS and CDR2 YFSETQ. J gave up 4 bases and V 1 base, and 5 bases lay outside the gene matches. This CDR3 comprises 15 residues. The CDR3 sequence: CASSLSGGEYNEQFF. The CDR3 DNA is TGCGCCAGCAGCTTGTCAGGGGGTGAATACAATGAGCAGTTCTTC.

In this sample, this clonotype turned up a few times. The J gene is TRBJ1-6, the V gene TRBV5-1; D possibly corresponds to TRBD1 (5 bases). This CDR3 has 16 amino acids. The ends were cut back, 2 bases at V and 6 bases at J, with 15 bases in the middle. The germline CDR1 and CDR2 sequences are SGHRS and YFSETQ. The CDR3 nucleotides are TGCGCCAGCAGCTTTGGGCCCGGGGGTTCTAATTCACCCCTCCACTTT. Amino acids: CASSFGPGGSNSPLHF.

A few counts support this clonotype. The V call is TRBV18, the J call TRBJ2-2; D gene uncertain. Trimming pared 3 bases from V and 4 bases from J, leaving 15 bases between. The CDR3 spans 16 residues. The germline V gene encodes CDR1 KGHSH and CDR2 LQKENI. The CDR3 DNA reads TGTGCCAGCTCACCCCCTAATTCGATACTCACCGGGGAGCTGTTTTTT. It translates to CASSPPNSILTGELFF.

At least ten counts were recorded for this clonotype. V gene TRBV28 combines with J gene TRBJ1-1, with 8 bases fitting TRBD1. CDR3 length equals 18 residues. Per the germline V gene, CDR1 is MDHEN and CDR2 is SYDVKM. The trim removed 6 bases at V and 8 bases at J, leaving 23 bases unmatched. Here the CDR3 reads CASRPQGGRFTVKIEAFF. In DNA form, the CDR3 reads TGTGCCAGCAGGCCACAGGGGGGCCGATTCACCGTAAAGATCGAAGCTTTCTTT. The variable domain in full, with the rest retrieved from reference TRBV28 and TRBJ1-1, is DVKVTQSSRYLVKRTGEKVFLECVQDMDHENMFWYRQDPGLGLRLIYFSYDVKMKEKGDIPEGYSVSREKKERFSLILESASTNQTSMYLCASRPQGGRFTVKIEAFFGQGTRLTVV.